The 17 T cell receptor beta chains in this list originate from one sample, sequenced in a study of blood T cell repertoires in COVID-19. Measured with immunoSEQ multiplex PCR; TCRdb has only the in-frame clones, and not every one. The sample contains around 86,000 clones, 70% to 90% of which appear only once. The sample taken for sequencing was peripheral blood. The receptors come from a human donor in a cohort sampled during active COVID-19.

The chain has TRBV2 and TRBJ2-5; 8 nucleotides match TRBD1. The J segment lost 7 bases and the V segment lost 7 bases, leaving 20 bases of the junction unmatched. Germline assignment: CDR1 SNHLY and CDR2 FYNNEI. The CDR3 is 17 residues long. CDR3 DNA: TGTGCCAGCACCCAGACAGGGGATGTCCGCAGGGGTGGGACCCAGTACTTC. It codes for CASTQTGDVRRGGTQYF.

This clone was found a few times. The chain uses TRBV5-1 and TRBJ1-6; 8 nucleotides line up with TRBD1. This CDR3 is built from 16 residues. Germline CDR1 SGHRS, CDR2 YFSETQ. With 2 bases clipped from V and 7 bases from J, the junction kept 8 bases outside the gene matches. CDR3 DNA: TGCGCCAGCAGCTTAGGACAGGGTGCAGAGAATTCACCCCTCCACTTT. Amino acid sequence: CASSLGQGAENSPLHF.

This rearrangement joins TRBV6-2 or TRBV6-3 to TRBJ2-2; possible D gene TRBD2, 7 bases. Germline V lookup: CDR1 MNHEY, CDR2 SVGEGT. CDR3 size: 18 residues. V lost 0 bases and J 0 bases, leaving 14 bases between the germline ends. CDR3 in amino acids: CASSYSGGPSPNTGELFF. The CDR3 DNA follows: TGTGCCAGCAGTTACTCGGGGGGGCCCTCGCCGAACACCGGGGAGCTGTTTTTT.

The chain links TRBV19 to TRBJ2-1, with 7 bases lining up with TRBD1. Germline assignment: CDR1 LNHDA and CDR2 SQIVND (reference sequence). V lost 5 bases, J lost 8 bases, and 6 bases stayed unmatched. The CDR3 is 13 amino acids. This CDR3 reads CASSSRQGYEQFF. As DNA, the CDR3 is TGTGCCAGTAGTTCCAGACAGGGATATGAGCAGTTCTTC.

In regard to this clone: Different DNA sequences within this sample yield the same CDR3. The chain is built from TRBV3-1 (or the pseudogene TRBV3-2) and TRBJ2-2, with TRBD2 identical over 12 bases. The germline gives CDR1 LGHDT, CDR2 YNNKEL (reference sequence). The CDR3 runs to 16 residues. V was clipped by 1 base and J by 6 bases; unmatched bases: 3. CDR3 residues: CASSQGLAGVAGELFF. CDR3 coding DNA: TGTGCCAGCAGCCAAGGACTAGCGGGAGTTGCCGGGGAGCTGTTTTTT.

This clone was found a few times. The chain combines TRBV4-1 with TRBJ1-2; 7 bases agree with TRBD1. Germline CDR1 and CDR2: MGHRA and YSYEKL. V was clipped by 0 bases and J by 4 bases; unmatched bases: 8. The CDR3 loop spans 16 amino acids. In DNA, the CDR3 is TGCGCCAGCAGCCAAGAGCCAGGACAGGACTTCTATGGCTACACCTTC. It is translated as CASSQEPGQDFYGYTF.

The genes are TRBV3-1 (or the pseudogene TRBV3-2) and TRBJ2-2; 13 bases map to TRBD2. The length of the CDR3 is 19 residues. Unmatched junction bases numbered 13, after V lost 4 bases and J lost 5 bases. Germline V gene data show CDR1 as LGHDT and CDR2 as YNNKEL (reference sequence). DNA for the CDR3: TGTGCCAGCAGCCGAGATCCAACTAGCGGGAGGGCCTCTACCGGGGAGCTGTTTTTT. Protein product: CASSRDPTSGRASTGELFF.

The chain's CDR3 is CASSSIRDIVSGNTIYF. CDR3 DNA sequence: TGTGCCAGCAGCTCTATCCGGGACATAGTCTCTGGAAACACCATATATTTT. This sequence joins TRBV5-6 and TRBJ1-3; a possible D gene is TRBD1 (6 bases). V dropped 3 bases and J dropped 0 bases, with 16 bases sitting between them. Germline-derived CDR1 and CDR2 are SGHDT and YYEEEE. This CDR3 spans 17 amino acids.

The chain links TRBV5-1 to TRBJ2-3, with 8 positions matching TRBD2. This CDR3 is built from 19 residues. CDR1 is SGHRS, CDR2 YFSETQ, per germline. J lost 2 bases, V lost 0 bases, and 14 bases had no gene match. The CDR3 nucleotides read TGCGCCAGCAGCTTGGAAGCGAGGGGCTCTAGCGGGCACACAGATACGCAGTATTTT. Translated, it gives CASSLEARGSSGHTDTQYF.

This chain connects TRBV27 to TRBJ2-1; D perhaps matches TRBD1 (5 bases). V lost 5 bases and J lost 7, with 15 bases in between. CDR3 size: 14 residues. CDR1 and CDR2 from the germline V gene are MNHEY and SMNVEV (reference sequence). The CDR3 nucleotides are TGTGCCAGCAGTCCTCAGGGAATGGGGAATGAGCAGTTCTTC. This sequence encodes CASSPQGMGNEQFF.

V is TRBV5-1 and J is TRBJ2-5; TRBD1 is a possible D gene (5 bases). The CDR3 length is 14 residues. In germline, CDR1 is SGHRS, CDR2 YFSETQ. Trimming removed 5 bases from V and 1 base from J, with 12 bases in between. The DNA for the CDR3 is TGCGCCAGCAGTTTCGGGCAGGGCCAAGAGACCCAGTACTTC. This sequence encodes CASSFGQGQETQYF.

The chain uses TRBV4-3 and TRBJ2-3; no reliable D call. This CDR3 comprises 15 residues. Germline V gives CDR1 LGHNA, CDR2 YSLEER. Trimming took 0 bases from V and 5 from J, leaving 12 bases between them. CDR3 sequence reads: CASSQDLKTQDTQYF. Here the CDR3 DNA reads TGCGCCAGCAGCCAAGATCTAAAAACCCAAGATACGCAGTATTTT.

The genes are TRBV9 and TRBJ2-7, with D perhaps matching TRBD2 (6 bases). This CDR3 has 14 residues. Germline CDR1 is SGDLS and CDR2 is YYNGEE. V was trimmed by 2 bases and J by 2 bases, leaving 11 bases between them. The CDR3 DNA sequence: TGTGCCAGCAGCGTTCGCTGGGAGGCCTACGAGCAGTACTTC. It yields the protein CASSVRWEAYEQYF.

The chain links TRBV5-6 to TRBJ2-5, with 7 bases fitting TRBD1. Germline-derived CDR1 and CDR2 are SGHDT and YYEEEE. The junction had 5 bases not matched to a gene; V was cut back by 4 bases and J by 5 bases. The CDR3 loop spans 13 amino acids. Here the CDR3 reads CASSLTGMETQYF. In nucleotides, the CDR3 is TGTGCCAGCAGCCTGACAGGGATGGAGACCCAGTACTTC.

This clone occurred a few times. This chain links TRBV27 with TRBJ1-2; maybe TRBD1 (5 bases). CDR3 length equals 13 residues. Germline-derived CDR1 and CDR2 are MNHEY and SMNVEV (reference sequence). V lost 6 bases to trimming and J lost 5 bases, with 13 bases between them. CDR3 in amino acids: CASSTGGAYGYTF. Written as DNA, the CDR3 is TGTGCCAGCAGCACGGGAGGGGCTTATGGCTACACCTTC.

The rearrangement joins TRBV9 to TRBJ2-3; D may be TRBD1 (6 bases). The CDR3 totals 17 residues. V was trimmed by 1 base and J by 1 base, leaving 16 bases between them. Germline V lookup: CDR1 SGDLS, CDR2 YYNGEE. The CDR3 region is CASSVRGTPGGTDTQYF. The CDR3, as DNA: TGTGCCAGCAGCGTAAGGGGGACCCCGGGTGGCACAGATACGCAGTATTTT.

The chain combines TRBV28 with TRBJ2-7, with 9 bases that match TRBD1. Germline CDR1 and CDR2: MDHEN and SYDVKM. This CDR3 spans 15 amino acids. The J segment lost 1 base and the V segment lost 2 bases, leaving 3 bases of the junction unmatched. CDR3 loop: CASSLPGTGSYEQYF. The DNA of the CDR3 is TGTGCCAGCAGTTTACCCGGGACAGGGTCCTACGAGCAGTACTTC.